These 7 T cell receptor beta chains came from one sample sequenced in a study of tumor and adjacent non-tumor tissue in lung cancer. Three rounds of nested PCR, following a modified ARM-PCR protocol, produced the TCRbeta library. TCRdb reprocessed the multiplex PCR reads via MiXCR and lists one record per CDR3 protein. The data hold under 75,000 distinct CDR3 sequences, with around 65% observed a single time. The template was RNA from unsorted bulk tissue. More than 3 cm separated this lung sample from the edge of the tumor. Material for sequencing was distant non-tumor lung tissue. The receptors were gathered from a woman in her 50s with non-small cell lung cancer.

To note about this clonotype: At one of its ends the junction is not consistent with the germline gene, which may arise from a read error. This rearrangement joins TRBV11-2 to TRBJ2-2; maybe TRBD2 (7 bases). Germline assignment: CDR1 SGHAT and CDR2 FQNNGV. The CDR3 contains 14 residues. This chain's CDR3 is CASSLDLNTGGLLF. Here the CDR3 DNA reads TGTGCCAGCAGCTTAGATCTGAACACCGGGGGGCTGCTTTTT.

Of note for this clonotype: Compared with germline, one end of the junction differs, possibly owing to a read error. The V and J genes are TRBV20-1 and TRBJ1-2; no clear D gene. CDR3 length: 14 residues. CDR1 is DFQATT and CDR2 is SNEGSKA in the germline V gene (reference sequence). CDR3 nucleotides: TGCAGTGCTAGAGTTCAGTCAGGAAACTATGACTACACCTTC. This codes for CSARVQSGNYDYTF.

With respect to this clonotype: The junction does not match germline at one end; this may be a read error. The chain uses TRBV29-1 and TRBJ2-3, with D maybe TRBD1 (5 bases). Germline assignment: CDR1 SQVTM and CDR2 ANQGSEA. The CDR3 length is 13 residues. The CDR3 DNA is TGCAGCGTTAGGGCGGCAGACACAGGTACGCAGTGTTTT. It translates to CSVRAADTGTQCF.

V usage is TRBV4-3 and J usage is TRBJ2-2; no clear D. The CDR3 loop spans 16 amino acids. V dropped 5 bases and J dropped 2 bases, with 15 bases sitting between them. Germline loops: CDR1 LGHNA, CDR2 YSLEER. CDR3 sequence (DNA): TGCGCCAGCAGCGAGGCCCCTAGTCTTAACACCGGGGAGCTGTTTTTT. Its protein is CASSEAPSLNTGELFF.

The V gene is TRBV20-1, the J gene TRBJ2-5; 9 nucleotides agree with TRBD2. The germline gives CDR1 DFQATT, CDR2 SNEGSKA (reference sequence). The CDR3 length is 16 residues. V gave up 7 bases and J gave up 2 bases; unmatched junction bases: 14. The CDR3 DNA reads TGCAGTGTTAGGGGACTAGCCGCTACAAATCAAGAGACCCAGTACTTC. This encodes CSVRGLAATNQETQYF.

A remark on this clonotype: The junction departs from the called germline gene at one end, perhaps through a read error. The chain combines TRBV6-6 with TRBJ2-1; D is unclear. CDR1 MNHNY and CDR2 SVGAGI come from the germline V gene (reference sequence). This CDR3 has 13 amino acids. CDR3 bases: TGTGCCTGCAGTTACCAACAAAACGCTGAGCAGTTCTTC. Protein: CACSYQQNAEQFF.

About this clonotype: This may arise from a read error, as a much more abundant clone is one base away. The gene calls are TRBV7-8 and TRBJ2-5; 10 positions agree with TRBD1. Germline V gene sequence: CDR1 SGHVS, CDR2 FQNEAQ. This CDR3 region has 17 residues. The CDR3 spells CTSSPRRQGARQETQYF. CDR3 nucleotide sequence: TGTACCAGCAGCCCTAGAAGACAGGGGGCTCGGCAAGAGACCCAGTACTTC.